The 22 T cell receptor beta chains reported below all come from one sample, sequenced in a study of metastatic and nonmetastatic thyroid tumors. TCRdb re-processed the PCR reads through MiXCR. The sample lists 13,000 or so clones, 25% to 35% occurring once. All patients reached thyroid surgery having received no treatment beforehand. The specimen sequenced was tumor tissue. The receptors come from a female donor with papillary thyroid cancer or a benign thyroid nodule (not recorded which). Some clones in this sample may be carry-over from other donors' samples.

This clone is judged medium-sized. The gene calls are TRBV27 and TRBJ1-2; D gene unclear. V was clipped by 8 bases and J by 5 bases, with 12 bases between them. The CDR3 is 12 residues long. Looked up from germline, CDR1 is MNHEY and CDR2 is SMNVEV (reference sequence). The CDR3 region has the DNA TGTGCCAGCCGATCGGGTGTTTATGGCTACACCTTC. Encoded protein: CASRSGVYGYTF.

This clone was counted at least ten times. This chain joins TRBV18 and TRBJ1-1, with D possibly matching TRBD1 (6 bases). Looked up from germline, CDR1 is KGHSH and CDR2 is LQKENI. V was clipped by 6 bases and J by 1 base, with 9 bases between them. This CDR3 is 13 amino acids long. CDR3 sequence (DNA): TGTGCCAGCTCCTTGGACAGGAACACTGAAGCTTTCTTT. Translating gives CASSLDRNTEAFF.

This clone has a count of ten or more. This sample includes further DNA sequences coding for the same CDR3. Here the CDR3 reads CASSEGLAGRMNTEAFF. CDR3 coding DNA: TGTGCCAGCAGTGAAGGGTTGGCAGGGAGAATGAACACTGAAGCTTTCTTT. The gene calls are TRBV6-1 and TRBJ1-1; D is possibly TRBD1 (5 bases). V shed 1 base and J shed 0 bases, with 15 bases lying between them. This CDR3 has 17 residues. Germline loops: CDR1 MNHNS, CDR2 SASEGT.

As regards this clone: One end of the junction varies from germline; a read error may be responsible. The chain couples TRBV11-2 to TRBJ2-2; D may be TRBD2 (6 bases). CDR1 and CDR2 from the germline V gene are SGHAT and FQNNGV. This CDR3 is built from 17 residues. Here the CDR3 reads CARSLRRRGTNTGELFF. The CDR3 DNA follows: TGTGCCCGCAGCTTACGGCGGAGGGGTACGAACACCGGGGAGCTGTTTTTT.

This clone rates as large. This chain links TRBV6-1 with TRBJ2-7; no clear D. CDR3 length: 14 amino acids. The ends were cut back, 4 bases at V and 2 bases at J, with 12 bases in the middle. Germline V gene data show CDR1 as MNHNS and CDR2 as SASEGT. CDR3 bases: TGTGCCAGCAGTGTCAACCCCTCGGCCTACGAGCAGTACTTC. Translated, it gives CASSVNPSAYEQYF.

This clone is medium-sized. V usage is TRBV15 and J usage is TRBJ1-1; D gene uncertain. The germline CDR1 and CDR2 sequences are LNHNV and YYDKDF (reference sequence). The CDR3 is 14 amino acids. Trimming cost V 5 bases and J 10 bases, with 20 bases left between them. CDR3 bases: TGTGCCACCAGCCCCACGCGGGGTCCAAGTCCAGCTTTCTTT. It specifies CATSPTRGPSPAFF.

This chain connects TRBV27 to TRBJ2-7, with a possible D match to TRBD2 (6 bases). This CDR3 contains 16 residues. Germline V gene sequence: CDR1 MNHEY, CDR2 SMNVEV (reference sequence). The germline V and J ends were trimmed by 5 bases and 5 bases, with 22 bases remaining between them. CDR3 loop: CASSEFGLSVANEQYF. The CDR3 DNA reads TGTGCCAGCAGTGAGTTCGGACTATCGGTAGCAAACGAGCAGTACTTC.

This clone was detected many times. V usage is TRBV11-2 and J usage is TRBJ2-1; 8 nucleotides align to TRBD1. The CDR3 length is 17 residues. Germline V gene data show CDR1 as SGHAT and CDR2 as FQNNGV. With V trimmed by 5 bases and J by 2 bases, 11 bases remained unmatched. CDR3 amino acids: CASSQLGQGKTYNEQFF. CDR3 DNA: TGTGCCAGCAGCCAACTAGGACAGGGTAAAACCTACAATGAGCAGTTCTTC.

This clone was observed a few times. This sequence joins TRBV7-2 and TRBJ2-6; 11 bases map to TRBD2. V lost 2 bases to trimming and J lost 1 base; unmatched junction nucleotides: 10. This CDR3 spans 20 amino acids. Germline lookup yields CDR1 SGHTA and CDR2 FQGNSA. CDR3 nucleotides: TGTGCCAGCAGCTTATCGGCTGGGACTAGCGGATGGTCTGGGGCCAACGTCCTGACTTTC. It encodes CASSLSAGTSGWSGANVLTF. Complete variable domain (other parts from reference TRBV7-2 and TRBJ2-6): GAGVSQSPSNKVTEKGKDVELRCDPISGHTALYWYRQSLGQGLEFLIYFQGNSAPDKSGLPSDRFSAERTGGSVSTLTIQRTQQEDSAVYLCASSLSAGTSGWSGANVLTFGAGSRLTVL.

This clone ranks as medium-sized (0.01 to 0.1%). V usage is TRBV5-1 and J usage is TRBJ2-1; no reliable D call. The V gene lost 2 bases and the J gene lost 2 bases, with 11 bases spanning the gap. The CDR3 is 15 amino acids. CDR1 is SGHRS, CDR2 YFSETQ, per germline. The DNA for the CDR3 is TGCGCCAGCAGCTTCCGGCCAGGCGCCTACAATGAGCAGTTCTTC. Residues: CASSFRPGAYNEQFF.

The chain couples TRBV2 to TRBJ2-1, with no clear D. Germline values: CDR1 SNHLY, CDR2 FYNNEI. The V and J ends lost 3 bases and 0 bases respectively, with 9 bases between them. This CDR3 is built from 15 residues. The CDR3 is CASSDFPSSYNEQFF. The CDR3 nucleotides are TGTGCCAGCAGTGATTTCCCCAGCTCCTACAATGAGCAGTTCTTC.

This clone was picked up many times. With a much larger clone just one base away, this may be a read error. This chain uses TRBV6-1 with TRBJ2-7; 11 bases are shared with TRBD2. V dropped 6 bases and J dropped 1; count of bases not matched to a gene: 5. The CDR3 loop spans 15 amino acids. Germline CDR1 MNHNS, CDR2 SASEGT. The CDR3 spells CASRVRTSGSYEQYF. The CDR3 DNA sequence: TGTGCCAGCAGGGTACGGACTAGCGGGTCCTACGAGCAGTACTTC.

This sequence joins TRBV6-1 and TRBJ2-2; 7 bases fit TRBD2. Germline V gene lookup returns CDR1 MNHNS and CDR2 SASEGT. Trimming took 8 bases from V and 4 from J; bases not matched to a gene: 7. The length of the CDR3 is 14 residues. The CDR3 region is CASPMGGVTGELFF. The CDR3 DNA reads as TGTGCCAGCCCGATGGGAGGGGTCACCGGGGAGCTGTTTTTT.

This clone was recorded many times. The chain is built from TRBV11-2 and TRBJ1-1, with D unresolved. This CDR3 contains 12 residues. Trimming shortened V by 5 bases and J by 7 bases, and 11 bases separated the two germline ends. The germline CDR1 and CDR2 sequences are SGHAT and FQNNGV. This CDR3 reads CASSLRTLEAFF. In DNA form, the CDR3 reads TGTGCCAGCAGCCTAAGGACGCTTGAAGCTTTCTTT.

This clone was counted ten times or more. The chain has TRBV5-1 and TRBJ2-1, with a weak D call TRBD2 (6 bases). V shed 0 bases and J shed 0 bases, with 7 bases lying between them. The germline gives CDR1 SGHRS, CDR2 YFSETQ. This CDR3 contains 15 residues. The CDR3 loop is CASSLAGSSYNEQFF. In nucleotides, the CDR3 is TGCGCCAGCAGCTTGGCCGGGAGCTCCTACAATGAGCAGTTCTTC.

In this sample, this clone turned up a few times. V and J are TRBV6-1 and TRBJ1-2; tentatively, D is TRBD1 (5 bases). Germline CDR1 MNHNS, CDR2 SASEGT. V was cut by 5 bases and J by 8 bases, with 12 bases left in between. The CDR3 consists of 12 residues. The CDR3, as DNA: TGTGCCAGCAGTAAGCAGGGATCGGGCTACACCTTC. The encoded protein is CASSKQGSGYTF.

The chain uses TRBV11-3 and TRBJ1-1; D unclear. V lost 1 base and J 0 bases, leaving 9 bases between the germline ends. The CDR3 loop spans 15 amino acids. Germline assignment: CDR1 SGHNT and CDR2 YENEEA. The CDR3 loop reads CASSLGGSLNTEAFF. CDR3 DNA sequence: TGTGCCAGCAGCTTAGGTGGCAGTTTGAACACTGAAGCTTTCTTT.

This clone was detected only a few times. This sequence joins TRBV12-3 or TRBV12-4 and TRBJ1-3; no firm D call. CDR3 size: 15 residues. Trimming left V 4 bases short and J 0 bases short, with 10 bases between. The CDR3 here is CASSSLGVSGNTIYF. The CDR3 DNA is TGTGCCAGCAGTTCCCTAGGAGTCTCTGGAAACACCATATATTTT.

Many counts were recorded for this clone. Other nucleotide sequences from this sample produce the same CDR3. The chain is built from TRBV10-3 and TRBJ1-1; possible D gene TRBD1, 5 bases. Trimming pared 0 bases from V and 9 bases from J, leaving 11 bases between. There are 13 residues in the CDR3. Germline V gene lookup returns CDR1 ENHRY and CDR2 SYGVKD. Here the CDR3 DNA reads TGTGCCATCAGTGAGTCAGGGGCGGGTAAAGCTTTCTTT. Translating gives CAISESGAGKAFF.

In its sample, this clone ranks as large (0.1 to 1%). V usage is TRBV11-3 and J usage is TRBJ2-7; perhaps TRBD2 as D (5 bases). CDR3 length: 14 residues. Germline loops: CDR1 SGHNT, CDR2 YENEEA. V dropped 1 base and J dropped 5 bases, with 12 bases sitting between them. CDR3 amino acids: CASSLGGNQDEQYF. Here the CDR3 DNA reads TGTGCCAGCAGCTTAGGAGGGAATCAAGACGAGCAGTACTTC.

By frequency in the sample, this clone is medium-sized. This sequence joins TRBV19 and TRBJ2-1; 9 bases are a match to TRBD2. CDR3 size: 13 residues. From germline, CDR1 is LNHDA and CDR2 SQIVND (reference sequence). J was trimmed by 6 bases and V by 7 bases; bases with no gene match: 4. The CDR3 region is CASKGLARNEQFF. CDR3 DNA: TGTGCCAGTAAGGGACTAGCTCGCAATGAGCAGTTCTTC.

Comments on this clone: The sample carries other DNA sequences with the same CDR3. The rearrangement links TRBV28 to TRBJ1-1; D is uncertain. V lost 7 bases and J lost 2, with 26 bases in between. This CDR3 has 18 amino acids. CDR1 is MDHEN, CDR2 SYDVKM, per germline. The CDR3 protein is CASTPITPRGQSNTEAFF. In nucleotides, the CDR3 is TGTGCCAGCACCCCCATCACGCCTCGGGGTCAGAGTAACACTGAAGCTTTCTTT.